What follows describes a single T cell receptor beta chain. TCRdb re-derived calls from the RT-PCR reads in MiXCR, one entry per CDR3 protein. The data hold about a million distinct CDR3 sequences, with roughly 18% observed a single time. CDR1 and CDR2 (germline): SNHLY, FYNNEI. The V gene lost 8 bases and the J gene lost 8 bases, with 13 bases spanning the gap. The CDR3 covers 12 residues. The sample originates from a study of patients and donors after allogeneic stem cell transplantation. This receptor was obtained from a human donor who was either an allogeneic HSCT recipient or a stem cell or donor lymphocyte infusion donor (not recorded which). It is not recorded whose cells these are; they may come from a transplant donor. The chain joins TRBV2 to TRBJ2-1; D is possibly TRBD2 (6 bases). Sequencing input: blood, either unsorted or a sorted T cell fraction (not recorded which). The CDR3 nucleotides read TGTGCCAGCCGCCGGGACTCCGATGAGCAGTTCTTC. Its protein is CASRRDSDEQFF. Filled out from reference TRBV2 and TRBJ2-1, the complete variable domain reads EPEVTQTPSHQVTQMGQEVILRCVPISNHLYFYWYRQILGQKVEFLVSFYNNEISEKSEIFDDQFSVERPDGSNFTLKIRSTKLEDSAMYFCASRRDSDEQFFGPGTRLTVL.